This T cell receptor (beta chain) was obtained from a study of blood T cells in healthy people across ages. In this sample, this clonotype turned up a few times. With a J-beta primer mix and a sample-barcoded 5' primer, a second PCR ran roughly 6 to 12 cycles. MiXCR, applied by TCRdb to the 5' RACE reads, yields one record per CDR3 protein. Here the sample spans 1.4 million to 1.5 million distinct CDR3 sequences, around 39% being singletons. The CDR3 has 15 amino acids. The trim removed 6 bases at V and 4 bases at J, leaving 6 bases unmatched. The sequenced sample was blood. The receptor was isolated from a young woman in good health. The rearrangement links TRBV12-3 or TRBV12-4 to TRBJ2-3; 11 bases agree with TRBD2. In DNA, the CDR3 is TGTGCCAGCAGAGTTAGCGGGGGGGCTCCAGATACGCAGTATTTT. Translation: CASRVSGGAPDTQYF.